One T cell receptor beta chain is described in this entry. This specimen belongs to a study of blood T cell repertoires in COVID-19. Germline V gives CDR1 LGHDT, CDR2 YNNKEL (reference sequence). Trimming removed 3 bases from V and 6 bases from J, with 9 bases in between. CDR3 length equals 12 residues. Cohort allocation depended upon clinical history that participants reported. Original handling: Nucleated cell number was recorded as an estimate derived from reference gene primer amplification. Some clones are missing from TCRdb's copy, which holds only in-frame ones; the method was immunoSEQ multiplex PCR. V and J calls and clone size are copied from that table; D and trimming were computed from the DNA. Here the sample spans about 210,000 clones, approximately 86% being singletons.

This chain joins TRBV3-1 (or the pseudogene TRBV3-2) and TRBJ2-7, with D maybe TRBD1 (6 bases). The clonotype comes from a woman aged 25 to 39 who had been exposed to COVID-19. Sample: PBMCs or T cells enriched from blood (not recorded which). The CDR3 region has the DNA TGTGCCAGCAGCCACCAGGGGCCCGAGCAGTACTTC. Translated: CASSHQGPEQYF.